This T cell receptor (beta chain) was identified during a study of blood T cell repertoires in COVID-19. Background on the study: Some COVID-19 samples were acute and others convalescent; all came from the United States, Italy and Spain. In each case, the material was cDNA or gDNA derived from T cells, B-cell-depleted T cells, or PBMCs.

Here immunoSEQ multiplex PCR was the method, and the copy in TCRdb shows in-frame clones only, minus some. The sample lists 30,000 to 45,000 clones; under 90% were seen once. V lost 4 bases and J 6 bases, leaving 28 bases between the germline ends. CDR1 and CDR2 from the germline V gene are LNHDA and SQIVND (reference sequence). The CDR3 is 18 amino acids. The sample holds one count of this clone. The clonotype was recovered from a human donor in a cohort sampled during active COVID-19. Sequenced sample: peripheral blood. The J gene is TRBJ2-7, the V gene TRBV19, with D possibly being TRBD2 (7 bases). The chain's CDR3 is CASSSRPQGGSGLGEQYF. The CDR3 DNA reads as TGTGCCAGTAGTAGCCGCCCACAGGGCGGGAGTGGATTGGGCGAGCAGTACTTC.